This entry lists 8 T cell receptor beta chains sequenced from one sample in a study of cytomegalovirus exposure and HLA in healthy donors. The PCR contained 60 Vbeta and 13 Jbeta primers. The data were produced by immunoSEQ multiplex PCR, yet TCRdb's version contains in-frame clones alone and is incomplete. The top ten hold around 6.4% of the sample, which has some 87,000 clones, roughly 79% seen once. The source material was PBMCs. The origin of the receptors is a man younger than 30 in good health and CMV-seropositive.

This clone was recorded once. In nucleotides, the CDR3 is TGTGCCAGCAGCTTTTCCCCGGCCTACGAGCAGTACTTC. It encodes CASSFSPAYEQYF. The chain links TRBV7-6 to TRBJ2-7, with D unresolved. CDR3 size: 13 residues. V was shortened by 3 bases and J by 2 bases, with 8 bases between the two germline ends. Looked up from germline, CDR1 is SGHVS and CDR2 is FNYEAQ. The full variable domain, with the rest looked up from reference TRBV7-6 and TRBJ2-7, is GAGVSQSPRYKVTKRGQDVALRCDPISGHVSLYWYRQALGQGPEFLTYFNYEAQQDKSGLPNDRFSAERPEGSISTLTIQRTEQRDSAMYRCASSFSPAYEQYFGPGTRLTVT.

J is TRBJ2-1 and V is TRBV11-3, with 8 bases fitting TRBD1. J was trimmed by 2 bases and V by 5 bases; bases with no gene match: 5. The CDR3 spans 15 residues. Germline CDR1 and CDR2: SGHNT and YENEEA. The CDR3 nucleotides are TGTGCCAGCAGCCCAAGGACAGGGACCTACAATGAGCAGTTCTTC. Translating gives CASSPRTGTYNEQFF.

The chain combines TRBV29-1 with TRBJ2-7, with 7 bases fitting TRBD1. The trim removed 0 bases at V and 1 base at J, leaving 3 bases unmatched. The CDR3 is 14 amino acids. Germline loops: CDR1 SQVTM, CDR2 ANQGSEA. For the CDR3, the DNA is TGCAGCGTTGAAGAGGGGACAGTTTCCTACGAGCAGTACTTC. Its protein is CSVEEGTVSYEQYF.

This chain uses TRBV2 with TRBJ1-2; D call uncertain. Deletions cut 6 bases from V and 3 bases from J, with 8 bases between. The length of the CDR3 is 12 residues. Germline V CDR1 and CDR2: SNHLY, FYNNEI. CDR3 residues: CASSRVDYGYTF. DNA for the CDR3: TGTGCCAGCAGCCGGGTGGACTATGGCTACACCTTC. The variable domain in full, with the rest retrieved from reference TRBV2 and TRBJ1-2, is EPEVTQTPSHQVTQMGQEVILRCVPISNHLYFYWYRQILGQKVEFLVSFYNNEISEKSEIFDDQFSVERPDGSNFTLKIRSTKLEDSAMYFCASSRVDYGYTFGSGTRLTVV.

V is TRBV4-1 and J is TRBJ2-7; the match to TRBD1 covers 9 bases. Germline V gene data show CDR1 as MGHRA and CDR2 as YSYEKL. The CDR3 length is 17 residues. V was pared by 3 bases and J by 1 base, with 10 bases of the junction left unmatched. CDR3 in DNA: TGCGCCAGCAGCCAGAGGGGGACAGGGTTCAGTTCCTACGAGCAGTACTTC. The encoded protein is CASSQRGTGFSSYEQYF.

This clone showed up just a few times. The J gene is TRBJ2-1, the V gene TRBV2; D is undetermined. Germline-derived CDR1 and CDR2 are SNHLY and FYNNEI. The CDR3 is 14 amino acids. Trimming removed 5 bases at V and 0 bases at J, with 8 bases between. The CDR3 is CASSLASSYNEQFF. For the CDR3, the DNA is TGTGCCAGCAGTCTGGCTAGCTCCTACAATGAGCAGTTCTTC.

This sequence joins TRBV5-6 and TRBJ2-1, with TRBD2 matching over 13 bases. Trimming removed 0 bases from V and 8 bases from J; junction bases left unmatched: 5. Germline CDR1 reads SGHDT; CDR2 reads YYEEEE. There are 16 residues in the CDR3. The CDR3 protein is CASSLAGLAGVDEQFF. The CDR3 nucleotides read TGTGCCAGCAGCTTGGCAGGACTAGCGGGAGTCGATGAGCAGTTCTTC.

The chain joins TRBV19 to TRBJ2-3; D perhaps matches TRBD2 (5 bases). Germline assignment: CDR1 LNHDA and CDR2 SQIVND (reference sequence). V was clipped by 1 base and J by 0 bases, with 5 bases between them. The CDR3 is 14 residues long. The CDR3 sequence: CASSIGTSTDTQYF. CDR3 coding DNA: TGTGCCAGTAGTATAGGGACTAGCACAGATACGCAGTATTTT. The full variable domain, rest sourced from reference TRBV19 and TRBJ2-3, is DGGITQSPKYLFRKEGQNVTLSCEQNLNHDAMYWYRQDPGQGLRLIYYSQIVNDFQKGDIAEGYSVSREKKESFPLTVTSAQKNPTAFYLCASSIGTSTDTQYFGPGTRLTVL.